The table lists the clone carrying this T cell receptor (beta chain) with a few counts. The target antigen is unknown. Expansion with viral peptide pools was applied to antigen-specific CD4+ T cells by the ViraFEST assay prior to sequencing. Having been cultured for about ten days, the cells underwent CD4+ T cell isolation. The study found no prior SARS-CoV-2 infection in the vaccine recipients, who tested negative for nucleocapsid antibodies. Replacing half the medium with IL-2 medium was done on days 3 and 7. The sample comes from a study of vaccination effects on CD4 cells after COVID-19. About the study: Every participant took two doses of the BNT162b2 or mRNA-1273 vaccine. Study-level results: Infection-derived and vaccine-derived clones contracted markedly late after vaccination. Early timepoints after infection were absent, and convalescent patients were few in the study.

The protocol was immunoSEQ multiplex PCR, while the TCRdb copy is restricted to in-frame clones and leaves out a portion. The sample has some 69,000 clones, more than 70% seen once; the top ten hold around 3%. This CDR3 has 13 amino acids. The V gene's germline CDR1 is SGHTA and CDR2 FQGNSA. Trimming took 6 bases from V and 1 from J, leaving 10 bases between them. The sequence was collected from a human donor who received a COVID-19 vaccine. The genes are TRBV7-2 and TRBJ2-7; TRBD1 might be the D (5 bases). The specimen comprised CD4+ T cells from PBMCs cultured with HCoV-NL63 spike peptides, sampled before COVID-19 vaccination. The CDR3 region has the DNA TGTGCCAGCAGTATCGACAGATCCTACGAGCAGTACGTC. Protein: CASSIDRSYEQYV.